A single sample is the source of the 2 T cell receptor beta chains below, sequenced in a study of identical twins. TCRdb fed the 5' RACE reads into MiXCR, producing one record per CDR3 protein. The table lists hundreds of thousands of distinct CDR3 sequences, under 25% of them singletons. These data were also filed under a second study, of yellow fever vaccine responses in identical twins.

Sequencing was performed on CD4+ T cells sorted from blood. Every receptor here comes from a woman between 18 and 29 years old in good health.

The chain uses TRBV7-7 and TRBJ2-5, with unresolved D. This CDR3 is built from 15 residues. Germline-derived CDR1 and CDR2 are SSHAT and FNYEAQ (reference sequence). The V and J ends lost 8 bases and 3 bases respectively, with 19 bases between them. The CDR3 DNA sequence: TGTGCCAGCCCCGGATCGGATGCGTCCAAAGAGACCCAGTACTTC. It codes for CASPGSDASKETQYF.

The gene calls are TRBV10-2 and TRBJ2-7; D perhaps matches TRBD1 (6 bases). V was cut by 6 bases and J by 0 bases, with 12 bases left in between. The CDR3 spans 14 residues. CDR1 and CDR2 from the germline V gene are WSHSY and SAAADI. The DNA for the CDR3 is TGCGCCAGCAGGAGGGGGTTGGGCTCCTACGAGCAGTACGTC. Amino acids: CASRRGLGSYEQYV.